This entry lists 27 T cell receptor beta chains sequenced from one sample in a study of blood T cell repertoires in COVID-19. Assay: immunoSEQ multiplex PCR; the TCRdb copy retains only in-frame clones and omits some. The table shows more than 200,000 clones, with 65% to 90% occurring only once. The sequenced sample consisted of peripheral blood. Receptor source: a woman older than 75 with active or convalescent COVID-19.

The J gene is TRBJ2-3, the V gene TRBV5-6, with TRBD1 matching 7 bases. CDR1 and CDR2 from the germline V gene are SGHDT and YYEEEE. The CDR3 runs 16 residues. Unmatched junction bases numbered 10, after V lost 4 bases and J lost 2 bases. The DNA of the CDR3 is TGTGCCAGCAGCCCCCAGGGACAGTCATTCACAGATACGCAGTATTTT. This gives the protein CASSPQGQSFTDTQYF.

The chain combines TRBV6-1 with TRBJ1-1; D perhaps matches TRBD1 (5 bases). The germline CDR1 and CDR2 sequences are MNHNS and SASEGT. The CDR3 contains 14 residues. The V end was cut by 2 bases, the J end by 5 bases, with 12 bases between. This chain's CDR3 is CASSESDRWTEAFF. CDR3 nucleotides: TGTGCCAGCAGTGAAAGCGACAGATGGACTGAAGCTTTCTTT.

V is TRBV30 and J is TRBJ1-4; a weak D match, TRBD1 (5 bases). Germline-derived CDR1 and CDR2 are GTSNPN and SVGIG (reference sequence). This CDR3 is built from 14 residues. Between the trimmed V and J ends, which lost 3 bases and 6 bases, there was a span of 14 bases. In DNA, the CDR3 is TGTGCCTGGAGCGTCCCGGGACTGTATGAAAAACTGTTTTTT. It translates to CAWSVPGLYEKLFF. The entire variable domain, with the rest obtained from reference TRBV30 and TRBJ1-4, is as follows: SQTIHQWPATLVQPVGSPLSLECTVEGTSNPNLYWYRQAAGRGLQLLFYSVGIGQISSEVPQNLSASRPQDRQFILSSKKLLLSDSGFYLCAWSVPGLYEKLFFGSGTQLSVL.

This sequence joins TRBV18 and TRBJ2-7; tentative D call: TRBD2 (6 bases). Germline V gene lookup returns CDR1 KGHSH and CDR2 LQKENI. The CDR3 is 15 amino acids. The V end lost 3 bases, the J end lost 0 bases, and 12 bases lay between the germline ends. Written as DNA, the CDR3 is TGTGCCAGCTCACCTTATAGCGGATTCTCCTACGAGCAGTACTTC. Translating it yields CASSPYSGFSYEQYF.

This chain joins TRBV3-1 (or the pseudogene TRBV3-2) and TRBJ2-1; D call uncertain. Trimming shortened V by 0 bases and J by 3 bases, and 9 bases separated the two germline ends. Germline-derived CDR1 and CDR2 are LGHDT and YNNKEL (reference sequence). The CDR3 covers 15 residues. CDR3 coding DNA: TGTGCCAGCAGCCAAGAATCCCAGTTCTACAATGAGCAGTTCTTC. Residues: CASSQESQFYNEQFF.

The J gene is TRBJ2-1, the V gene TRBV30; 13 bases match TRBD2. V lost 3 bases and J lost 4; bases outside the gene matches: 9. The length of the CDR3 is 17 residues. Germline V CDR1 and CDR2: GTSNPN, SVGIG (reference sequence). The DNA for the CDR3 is TGTGCCTGGAGAGATACTAGCGGGAGGGTACCTTACAATGAGCAGTTCTTC. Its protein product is CAWRDTSGRVPYNEQFF.

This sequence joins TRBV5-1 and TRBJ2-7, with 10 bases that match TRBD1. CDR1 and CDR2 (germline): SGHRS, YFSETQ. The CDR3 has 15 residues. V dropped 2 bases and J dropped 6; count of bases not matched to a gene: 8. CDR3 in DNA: TGCGCCAGCAGCTTTACCGGGACAGGGGTTGGCGAGCAGTACTTC. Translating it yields CASSFTGTGVGEQYF. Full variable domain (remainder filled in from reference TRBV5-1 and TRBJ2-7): KAGVTQTPRYLIKTRGQQVTLSCSPISGHRSVSWYQQTPGQGLQFLFEYFSETQRNKGNFPGRFSGRQFSNSRSEMNVSTLELGDSALYLCASSFTGTGVGEQYFGPGTRLTVT.

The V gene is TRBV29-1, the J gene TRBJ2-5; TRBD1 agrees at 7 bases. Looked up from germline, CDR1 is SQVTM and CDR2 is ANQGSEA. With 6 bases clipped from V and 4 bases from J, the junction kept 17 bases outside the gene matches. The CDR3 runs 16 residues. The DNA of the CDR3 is TGCAGCGTGGCAGGGGGACAGCACACCCCTGGAGAGACCCAGTACTTC. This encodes CSVAGGQHTPGETQYF.

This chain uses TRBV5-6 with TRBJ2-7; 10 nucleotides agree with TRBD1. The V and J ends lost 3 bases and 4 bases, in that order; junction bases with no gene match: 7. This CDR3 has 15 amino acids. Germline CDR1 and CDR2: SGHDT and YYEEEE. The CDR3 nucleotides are TGTGCCAGCAGCTGGGGTGGACAGGGGGTATACGAGCAGTACTTC. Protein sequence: CASSWGGQGVYEQYF.

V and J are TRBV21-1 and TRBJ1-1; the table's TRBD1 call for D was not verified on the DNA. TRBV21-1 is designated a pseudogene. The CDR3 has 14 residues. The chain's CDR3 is CASSRQGWRTEAFF. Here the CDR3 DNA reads TGTGCCAGCAGCAGACAGGGCTGGAGAACTGAAGCTTTCTTT.

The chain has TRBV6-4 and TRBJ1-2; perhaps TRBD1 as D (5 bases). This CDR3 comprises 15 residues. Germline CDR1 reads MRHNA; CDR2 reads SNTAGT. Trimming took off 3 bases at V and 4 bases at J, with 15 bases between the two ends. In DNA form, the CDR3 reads TGTGCCAGCAGTGAGGCAGGGTATAGCGGCTATGGCTACACCTTC. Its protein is CASSEAGYSGYGYTF.

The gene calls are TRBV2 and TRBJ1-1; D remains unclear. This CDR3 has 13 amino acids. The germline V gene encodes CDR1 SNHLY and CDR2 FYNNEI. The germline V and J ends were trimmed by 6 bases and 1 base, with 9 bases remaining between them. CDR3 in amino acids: CASRQARNTEAFF. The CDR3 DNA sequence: TGTGCCAGCAGGCAGGCACGGAACACTGAAGCTTTCTTT.

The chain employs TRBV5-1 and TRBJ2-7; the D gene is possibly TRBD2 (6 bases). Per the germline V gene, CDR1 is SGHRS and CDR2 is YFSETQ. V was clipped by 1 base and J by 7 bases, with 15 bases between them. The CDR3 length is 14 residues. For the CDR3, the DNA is TGCGCCAGCAGCTTGTGGGATGGGACTCTTGAGCAGTACTTC. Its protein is CASSLWDGTLEQYF.

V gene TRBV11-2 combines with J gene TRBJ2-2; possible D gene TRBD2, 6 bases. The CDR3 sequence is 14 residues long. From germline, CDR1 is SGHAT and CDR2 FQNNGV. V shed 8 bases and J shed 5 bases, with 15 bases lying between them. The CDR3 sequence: CASPRGFRTGELFF. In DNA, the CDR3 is TGTGCCAGCCCTCGGGGGTTCCGGACCGGGGAGCTGTTTTTT.

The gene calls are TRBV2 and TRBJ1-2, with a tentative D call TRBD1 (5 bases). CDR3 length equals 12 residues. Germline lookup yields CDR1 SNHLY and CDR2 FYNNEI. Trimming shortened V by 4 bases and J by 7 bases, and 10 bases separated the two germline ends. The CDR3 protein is CASSVTRAGYTF. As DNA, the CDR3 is TGTGCCAGCAGTGTGACCAGGGCTGGCTACACCTTC.

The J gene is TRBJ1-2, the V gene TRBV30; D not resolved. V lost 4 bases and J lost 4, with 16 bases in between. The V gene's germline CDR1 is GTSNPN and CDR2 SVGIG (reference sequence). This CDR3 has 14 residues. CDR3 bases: TGTGCCTGGACCTCTGGGCCGACGGCCTATGGCTACACCTTC. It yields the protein CAWTSGPTAYGYTF.

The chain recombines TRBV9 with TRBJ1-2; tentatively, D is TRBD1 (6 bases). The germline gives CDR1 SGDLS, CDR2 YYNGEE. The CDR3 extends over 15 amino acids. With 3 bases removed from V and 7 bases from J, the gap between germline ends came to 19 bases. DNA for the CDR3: TGTGCCAGCAGCGCGGATCAGGGGCCGTTGGGTGGCTACACCTTC. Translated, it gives CASSADQGPLGGYTF.

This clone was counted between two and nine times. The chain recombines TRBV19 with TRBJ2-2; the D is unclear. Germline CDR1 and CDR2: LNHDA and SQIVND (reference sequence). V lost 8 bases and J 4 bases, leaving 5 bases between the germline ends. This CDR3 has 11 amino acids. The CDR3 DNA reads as TGTGCCAGTGAGAGCACCGGGGAGCTGTTTTTT. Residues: CASESTGELFF.

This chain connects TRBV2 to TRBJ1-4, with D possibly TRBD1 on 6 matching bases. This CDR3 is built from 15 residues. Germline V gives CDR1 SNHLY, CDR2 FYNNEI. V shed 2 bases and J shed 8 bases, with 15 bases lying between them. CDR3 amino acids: CASSETKTGREKLFF. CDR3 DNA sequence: TGTGCCAGCAGTGAAACAAAAACAGGGAGAGAAAAACTGTTTTTT.

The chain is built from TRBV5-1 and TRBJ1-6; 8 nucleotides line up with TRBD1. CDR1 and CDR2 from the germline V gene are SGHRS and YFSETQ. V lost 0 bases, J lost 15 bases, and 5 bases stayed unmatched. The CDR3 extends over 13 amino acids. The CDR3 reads CASSLGAGGVLHF. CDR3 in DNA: TGCGCCAGCAGCTTGGGGGCAGGGGGCGTCCTCCACTTT.

The CDR3: CASSNGQGVMGEQYF. CDR3 DNA: TGTGCCAGTAGTAACGGACAGGGGGTTATGGGGGAGCAGTACTTC. The genes are TRBV19 and TRBJ2-7; 10 positions agree with TRBD1. Losses at the gene ends were 4 bases for V and 7 bases for J; bases not matched to a gene: 10. The CDR3 extends over 15 amino acids. The germline CDR1 and CDR2 sequences are LNHDA and SQIVND (reference sequence).

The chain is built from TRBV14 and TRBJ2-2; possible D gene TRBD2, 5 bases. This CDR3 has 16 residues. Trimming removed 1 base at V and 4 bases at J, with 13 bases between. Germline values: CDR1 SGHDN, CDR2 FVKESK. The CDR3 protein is CASSQVGVRRTGELFF. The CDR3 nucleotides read TGTGCCAGCAGCCAAGTGGGAGTACGGCGCACCGGGGAGCTGTTTTTT.

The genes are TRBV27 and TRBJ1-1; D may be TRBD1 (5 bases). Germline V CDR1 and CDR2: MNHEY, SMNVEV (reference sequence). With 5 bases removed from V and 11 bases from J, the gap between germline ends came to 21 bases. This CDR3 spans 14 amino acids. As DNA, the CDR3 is TGTGCCAGCAGTAGACCGGGTCTCAGGGCGGGGGCTTTCTTT. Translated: CASSRPGLRAGAFF.

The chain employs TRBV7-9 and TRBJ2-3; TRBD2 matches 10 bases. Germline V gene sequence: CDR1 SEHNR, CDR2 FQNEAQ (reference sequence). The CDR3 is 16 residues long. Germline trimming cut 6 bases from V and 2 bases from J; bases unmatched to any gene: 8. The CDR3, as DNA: TGTGCCAGCAGTTACATAGCGGGGGGCCCCACAGATACGCAGTATTTT. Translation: CASSYIAGGPTDTQYF.

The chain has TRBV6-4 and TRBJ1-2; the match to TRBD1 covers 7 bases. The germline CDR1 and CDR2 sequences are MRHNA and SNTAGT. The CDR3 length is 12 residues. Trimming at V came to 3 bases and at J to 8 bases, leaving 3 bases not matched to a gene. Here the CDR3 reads CASSETGYGYTF. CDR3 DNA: TGTGCCAGCAGTGAGACAGGGTACGGCTACACCTTC.

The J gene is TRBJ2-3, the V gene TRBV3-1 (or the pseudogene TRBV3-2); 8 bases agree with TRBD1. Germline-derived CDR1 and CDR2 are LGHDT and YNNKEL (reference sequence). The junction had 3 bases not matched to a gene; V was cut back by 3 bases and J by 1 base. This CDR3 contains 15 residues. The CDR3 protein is CASSHLQGGTDTQYF. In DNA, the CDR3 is TGTGCCAGCAGCCATCTACAGGGGGGCACAGATACGCAGTATTTT.

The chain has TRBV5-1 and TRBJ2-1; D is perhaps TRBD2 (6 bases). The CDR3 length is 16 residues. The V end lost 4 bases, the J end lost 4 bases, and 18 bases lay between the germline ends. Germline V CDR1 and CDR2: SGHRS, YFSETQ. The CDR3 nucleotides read TGCGCCAGCAGCCTATCTACTAGCCTTCTTTACAATGAGCAGTTCTTC. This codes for CASSLSTSLLYNEQFF.